The 32 T cell receptor beta chains below were found in one sample sequenced in a study of T cell responses to AZD1222 COVID-19 vaccine. Clones were read by immunoSEQ multiplex PCR, and TCRdb kept only the in-frame ones, dropping some. The sample yields 120,000 or so clones, roughly 91% seen once. Source: peripheral blood, taken on day 0 of AZD1222 vaccination. The receptors shown here come from an adult in good health.

The V and J genes are TRBV5-8 and TRBJ1-2; weak D call: TRBD1 (5 bases). Per the germline V gene, CDR1 is SGHTS and CDR2 is YDEGEE. The CDR3 is 17 amino acids. V gave up 1 base and J gave up 4 bases, with 20 bases separating them. CDR3 nucleotides: TGTGCCAGCAGCTTGAGGGCTAGGGGCTTGGGCTCCTATGGCTACACCTTC. The encoded protein is CASSLRARGLGSYGYTF.

The gene calls are TRBV5-6 and TRBJ2-1; 8 bases agree with TRBD2. CDR1 and CDR2 (germline): SGHDT, YYEEEE. This CDR3 has 15 amino acids. V shed 1 base, J shed 7 bases, and the junction held 7 bases outside the gene matches. The CDR3 nucleotides read TGTGCCAGCAGCTTGCCGGGGGGGCCCGAGAATGAGCAGTTCTTC. Translating gives CASSLPGGPENEQFF.

V usage is TRBV7-6 and J usage is TRBJ1-1; D gene ambiguous. Germline CDR1 SGHVS, CDR2 FNYEAQ. Trimming shortened V by 5 bases and J by 1 base, and 14 bases separated the two germline ends. The CDR3 runs 15 residues. This CDR3 reads CASSLAVGGNTEAFF. The CDR3 DNA sequence: TGTGCCAGCAGCCTCGCGGTGGGAGGGAACACTGAAGCTTTCTTT.

V usage is TRBV5-1 and J usage is TRBJ1-2, with 11 bases aligning to TRBD1. The V and J ends lost 6 bases and 2 bases, in that order; junction bases with no gene match: 6. Germline V gene sequence: CDR1 SGHRS, CDR2 YFSETQ. There are 15 residues in the CDR3. The CDR3 nucleotides read TGCGCCAGCACCGATCGGACAGGGGGCAACTATGGCTACACCTTC. This encodes CASTDRTGGNYGYTF.

The chain employs TRBV9 and TRBJ2-7, with TRBD2 identical over 11 bases. The CDR3 is 15 residues long. Trimming removed 4 bases from V and 6 bases from J; junction bases left unmatched: 9. The V gene's germline CDR1 is SGDLS and CDR2 YYNGEE. The CDR3 protein is CASSISGRAEGEQYF. The CDR3 DNA follows: TGTGCCAGCAGCATTAGCGGGAGGGCCGAGGGCGAGCAGTACTTC.

The V gene is TRBV11-2, the J gene TRBJ1-6, with D unresolved. The CDR3 consists of 14 residues. The germline V gene encodes CDR1 SGHAT and CDR2 FQNNGV. V dropped 2 bases and J dropped 1 base, with 3 bases sitting between them. The CDR3 DNA reads as TGTGCCAGCAGCTTAATGTCCTATAATTCACCCCTCCACTTT. As protein: CASSLMSYNSPLHF. The whole variable domain, remainder taken from reference TRBV11-2 and TRBJ1-6, is EAGVAQSPRYKIIEKRQSVAFWCNPISGHATLYWYQQILGQGPKLLIQFQNNGVVDDSQLPKDRFSAERLKGVDSTLKIQPAKLEDSAVYLCASSLMSYNSPLHFGNGTRLTVT.

The rearrangement links TRBV6-5 to TRBJ1-2; D is ambiguous. Per the germline V gene, CDR1 is MNHEY and CDR2 is SVGAGI. The CDR3 contains 13 residues. V lost 10 bases, J lost 9 bases, and 21 bases lay in between. The CDR3 protein is CATPGAWAGSYTF. As DNA, the CDR3 is TGTGCCACGCCGGGTGCCTGGGCAGGCAGCTACACCTTC.

This chain joins TRBV5-1 and TRBJ1-2; TRBD1 might be the D (5 bases). The length of the CDR3 is 15 residues. V lost 6 bases, J lost 6 bases, and 21 bases lay in between. The germline V gene has CDR1 SGHRS and CDR2 YFSETQ. CDR3 amino acids: CASTSLGSGADGYTF. The CDR3 DNA reads TGCGCCAGCACCTCGCTTGGGTCTGGGGCCGATGGCTACACCTTC.

The chain employs TRBV6-5 and TRBJ2-5; D is undetermined. This CDR3 comprises 12 residues. Looked up from germline, CDR1 is MNHEY and CDR2 is SVGAGI. V lost 6 bases and J 5 bases, leaving 10 bases between the germline ends. In DNA, the CDR3 is TGTGCCAGCAGCGCGTCTTCGGAGACCCAGTACTTC. Its protein product is CASSASSETQYF.

V gene TRBV5-1 combines with J gene TRBJ1-2; 10 bases line up with TRBD1. V lost 4 bases, J lost 8 bases, and 5 bases stayed unmatched. CDR3 length equals 13 residues. CDR1 and CDR2 (germline): SGHRS, YFSETQ. The CDR3 is CASSTGQGEGYTF. The CDR3 nucleotides are TGCGCCAGCAGCACCGGACAGGGGGAGGGCTACACCTTC.

The J gene is TRBJ1-1, the V gene TRBV7-2; 7 bases are a match to TRBD1. J gave up 5 bases and V 5 bases, and 8 bases lay outside the gene matches. Germline V gene lookup returns CDR1 SGHTA and CDR2 FQGNSA. This CDR3 spans 14 amino acids. CDR3 in amino acids: CASSTGQHLTEAFF. The CDR3 nucleotides are TGTGCCAGCAGCACGGGACAGCACCTTACTGAAGCTTTCTTT.

This clone was counted a single time. The gene calls are TRBV29-1 and TRBJ2-3; maybe TRBD2 (5 bases). Germline-derived CDR1 and CDR2 are SQVTM and ANQGSEA. The V end was cut by 6 bases, the J end by 0 bases, with 13 bases between. This CDR3 contains 14 residues. DNA for the CDR3: TGCAGCGTCGCGGCCCCGGGAAGCACAGATACGCAGTATTTT. Its translation: CSVAAPGSTDTQYF.

V is TRBV6-2 or TRBV6-3 and J is TRBJ1-2, with D perhaps matching TRBD1 (6 bases). Germline assignment: CDR1 MNHEY and CDR2 SVGEGT. The length of the CDR3 is 16 residues. The ends were cut back, 7 bases at V and 7 bases at J, with 25 bases in the middle. CDR3 sequence (DNA): TGTGCCAGCACCCCCCACGGGAGGGGGGAGTCATCTGGCTACACCTTC. Translation: CASTPHGRGESSGYTF.

The CDR3 sequence: CAISEPGGVNYGYTF. CDR3 nucleotides: TGTGCCATCAGTGAGCCCGGGGGGGTTAACTATGGCTACACCTTC. This rearrangement joins TRBV10-3 to TRBJ1-2; TRBD1 is a possible D gene (5 bases). V shed 2 bases and J shed 1 base, with 11 bases lying between them. Germline lookup yields CDR1 ENHRY and CDR2 SYGVKD. The CDR3 contains 15 residues.

A word on this clone: In the same sample, other DNA sequences code for this CDR3. The chain has TRBV7-9 and TRBJ1-6, with D unclear. This CDR3 spans 12 amino acids. Trimming took 1 base from V and 5 from J, leaving 0 bases between them. Germline loops: CDR1 SEHNR, CDR2 FQNEAQ (reference sequence). Written as DNA, the CDR3 is TGTGCCAGCAGCTTAGATAATTCACCCCTCCACTTT. Its protein is CASSLDNSPLHF.

The CDR3, as DNA: TGTGCCAGCAGCCGGTACAGGGGGAGCACTGAAGCTTTCTTT. Translated: CASSRYRGSTEAFF. The chain has TRBV14 and TRBJ1-1; 8 nucleotides match TRBD1. Germline V CDR1 and CDR2: SGHDN, FVKESK. V was clipped by 4 bases and J by 4 bases; unmatched bases: 5. This CDR3 is 14 amino acids long.

This clone was seen just once. V gene TRBV6-5 combines with J gene TRBJ2-5; TRBD2 is a possible D gene (5 bases). The CDR3 covers 13 residues. The germline gives CDR1 MNHEY, CDR2 SVGAGI. V was cut by 5 bases and J by 4 bases, with 11 bases left in between. The CDR3, as DNA: TGTGCCAGCAGTCACAGACTACGAGAGACCCAGTACTTC. Translating gives CASSHRLRETQYF.

The chain is built from TRBV9 and TRBJ1-3; D is unresolved. CDR1 is SGDLS and CDR2 is YYNGEE in the germline V gene. The V end lost 3 bases, the J end lost 7 bases, and 11 bases lay between the germline ends. The CDR3 is 13 residues long. CDR3 DNA sequence: TGTGCCAGCAGCGCCCCCGAGGAGAACACCATATATTTT. It is translated as CASSAPEENTIYF.

The V gene is TRBV6-1, the J gene TRBJ1-2, with 9 bases lining up with TRBD1. CDR1 is MNHNS, CDR2 SASEGT, per germline. V dropped 3 bases and J dropped 8; count of bases not matched to a gene: 10. The CDR3 covers 15 residues. CDR3 DNA: TGTGCCAGCAGTGACCCCGGGACAGGGTGGGAAGGCTACACCTTC. This sequence encodes CASSDPGTGWEGYTF.

V and J are TRBV7-9 and TRBJ1-4, with TRBD1 matching over 7 bases. Germline V gene data show CDR1 as SEHNR and CDR2 as FQNEAQ (reference sequence). With 4 bases clipped from V and 7 bases from J, the junction kept 6 bases outside the gene matches. The CDR3 contains 14 residues. The CDR3 nucleotides read TGTGCCAGCAGCTACGGGACAGTTGCTGAAAAACTGTTTTTT. The encoded protein is CASSYGTVAEKLFF. The whole variable domain, filled in from reference TRBV7-9 and TRBJ1-4, reads DTGVSQNPRHKITKRGQNVTFRCDPISEHNRLYWYRQTLGQGPEFLTYFQNEAQLEKSRLLSDRFSAERPKGSFSTLEIQRTEQGDSAMYLCASSYGTVAEKLFFGSGTQLSVL.

This clone appeared a few times. The chain uses TRBV9 and TRBJ2-7; no definite D call. Germline loops: CDR1 SGDLS, CDR2 YYNGEE. V lost 9 bases and J lost 5, with 9 bases in between. The CDR3 is made up of 10 amino acids. This chain's CDR3 is CATRCHEQYF. For the CDR3, the DNA is TGTGCCACCCGCTGCCACGAGCAGTACTTC. Looking up the rest from reference TRBV9 and TRBJ2-7 gives the full variable domain: DSGVTQTPKHLITATGQRVTLRCSPRSGDLSVYWYQQSLDQGLQFLIQYYNGEERAKGNILERFSAQQFPDLHSELNLSSLELGDSALYFCATRCHEQYFGPGTRLTVT.

This chain links TRBV30 with TRBJ1-3; 8 bases line up with TRBD1. Germline lookup yields CDR1 GTSNPN and CDR2 SVGIG (reference sequence). V lost 8 bases to trimming and J lost 2 bases; unmatched junction nucleotides: 5. The CDR3 has 13 residues. The CDR3 nucleotides read TGTGCCGCCCCGACAGGGGCTGGAAACACCATATATTTT. Translating it yields CAAPTGAGNTIYF.

This clone has a single count. This chain connects TRBV9 to TRBJ2-3; weak D call: TRBD2 (7 bases). Germline V CDR1 and CDR2: SGDLS, YYNGEE. The CDR3 contains 15 residues. Deletions cut 6 bases from V and 2 bases from J, with 16 bases between. CDR3 sequence reads: CASTRGAGPTDTQYF. DNA of the CDR3: TGTGCCAGCACCCGGGGGGCGGGCCCCACAGATACGCAGTATTTT.

This clone was detected only once. Other DNA sequences of this sample code for an identical CDR3. V usage is TRBV20-1 and J usage is TRBJ1-4; D ambiguous. Between the trimmed V and J ends, which lost 6 bases and 6 bases, there was a span of 8 bases. The CDR3 has 11 amino acids. Germline CDR1 DFQATT, CDR2 SNEGSKA (reference sequence). DNA for the CDR3: TGCAGTGCAAGGAGAGATGAAAAACTGTTTTTT. Its translation is CSARRDEKLFF.

This chain links TRBV21-1 with TRBJ2-7; TRBD1, the D gene given by the table, was not confirmed from the DNA. TRBV21-1 represents a pseudogene. The CDR3 length is 18 residues. The CDR3 is CASSGGARQGPDTYEQYF. CDR3 nucleotide sequence: TGTGCCAGCAGCGGAGGCGCGCGACAGGGGCCGGATACCTACGAGCAGTACTTC.

V usage is TRBV2 and J usage is TRBJ2-7; TRBD2 might be the D (7 bases). The CDR3 loop spans 15 amino acids. CDR1 SNHLY and CDR2 FYNNEI come from the germline V gene. V was clipped by 6 bases and J by 0 bases, with 15 bases between them. In DNA form, the CDR3 reads TGTGCCAGCAGGGGGGGGCGCAGTAGCTCCTACGAGCAGTACTTC. Translated, it gives CASRGGRSSSYEQYF.

This clone occurred a few times. The V and J genes are TRBV7-2 and TRBJ1-5; TRBD1 matches at 10 bases. Trimming cost V 2 bases and J 6 bases; bases outside gene matches: 7. CDR1 is SGHTA, CDR2 FQGNSA, per germline. This CDR3 has 16 amino acids. The CDR3 loop reads CASSLWGTGAGQPQHF. CDR3 DNA: TGTGCCAGCAGCTTATGGGGGACAGGGGCAGGTCAGCCCCAGCATTTT.

The CDR3 coding sequence is TGTGCCAGTAGTATAGGGCAGGGGCTAGCGGCCAACAATGAGCAGTTCTTC. It yields the protein CASSIGQGLAANNEQFF. The V and J genes are TRBV19 and TRBJ2-1; weak D call: TRBD2 (7 bases). CDR1 LNHDA and CDR2 SQIVND come from the germline V gene (reference sequence). CDR3 length: 17 amino acids. Trimming stripped 1 base from V and 5 bases from J, with 18 bases between.

V gene TRBV13 combines with J gene TRBJ2-5; the match to TRBD2 covers 10 bases. This CDR3 has 16 amino acids. The V gene's germline CDR1 is PRHDT and CDR2 FYEKMQ (reference sequence). Trimming at V came to 2 bases and at J to 5 bases, leaving 8 bases not matched to a gene. CDR3 nucleotide sequence: TGTGCCAGCAGCTTACTTCCTAGCGGGGGACTTGAGACCCAGTACTTC. It translates to CASSLLPSGGLETQYF.

This CDR3 reads CASSDRGRPGEELFF. In DNA, the CDR3 is TGTGCCAGCAGTGACAGGGGGCGCCCCGGCGAGGAACTGTTTTTT. The chain employs TRBV2 and TRBJ1-4; TRBD1 agrees at 8 bases. V gave up 3 bases and J gave up 12 bases; unmatched junction bases: 12. Germline V gives CDR1 SNHLY, CDR2 FYNNEI. CDR3 length: 15 residues.

V usage is TRBV6-5 and J usage is TRBJ1-1; possible D gene TRBD1, 6 bases. The CDR3 totals 13 residues. Germline assignment: CDR1 MNHEY and CDR2 SVGAGI. Trimming pared 3 bases from V and 5 bases from J, leaving 10 bases between. The CDR3 here is CASSYGGSTEAFF. The DNA for the CDR3 is TGTGCCAGCAGTTATGGGGGCAGTACTGAAGCTTTCTTT.

The J gene is TRBJ1-2, the V gene TRBV6-5, with 8 bases aligning to TRBD1. Trimming at V came to 8 bases and at J to 6 bases, leaving 11 bases not matched to a gene. Germline V CDR1 and CDR2: MNHEY, SVGAGI. The CDR3 contains 14 residues. In nucleotides, the CDR3 is TGTGCCAGCGGCAGACAGGGGAGTAAGGATGGCTACACCTTC. As protein: CASGRQGSKDGYTF.